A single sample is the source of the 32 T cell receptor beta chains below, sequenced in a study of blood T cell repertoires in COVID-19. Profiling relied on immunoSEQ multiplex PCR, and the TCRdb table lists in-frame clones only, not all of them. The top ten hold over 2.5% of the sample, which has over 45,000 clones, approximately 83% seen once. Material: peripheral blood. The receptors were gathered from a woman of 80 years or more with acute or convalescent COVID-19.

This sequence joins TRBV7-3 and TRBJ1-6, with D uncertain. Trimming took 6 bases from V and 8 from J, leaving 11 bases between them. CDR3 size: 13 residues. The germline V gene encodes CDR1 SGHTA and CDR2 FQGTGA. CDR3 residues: CASRLNPYSPLHF. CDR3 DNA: TGTGCCAGCAGACTGAATCCTTATTCACCCCTCCACTTT.

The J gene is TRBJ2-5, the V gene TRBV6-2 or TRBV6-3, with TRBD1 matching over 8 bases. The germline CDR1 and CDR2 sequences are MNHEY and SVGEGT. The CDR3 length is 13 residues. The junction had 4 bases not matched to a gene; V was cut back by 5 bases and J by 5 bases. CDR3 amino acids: CASSRTGWETQYF. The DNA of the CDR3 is TGTGCCAGCAGTAGGACAGGGTGGGAGACCCAGTACTTC.

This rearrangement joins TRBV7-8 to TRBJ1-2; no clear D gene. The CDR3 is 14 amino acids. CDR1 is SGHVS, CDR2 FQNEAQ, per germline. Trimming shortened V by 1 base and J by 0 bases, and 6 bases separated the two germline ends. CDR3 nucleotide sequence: TGTGCCAGCAGCTTAGACGGGACTAACTATGGCTACACCTTC. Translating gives CASSLDGTNYGYTF.

For the CDR3, the DNA is TGTGCCAGTAGTATTGGGGAACAGGGATCACAGCCCCAGCATTTT. Encoded protein: CASSIGEQGSQPQHF. The V call is TRBV19, the J call TRBJ1-5; possible D gene TRBD1, 6 bases. Per germline, CDR1 LNHDA and CDR2 SQIVND (reference sequence). The CDR3 runs to 15 residues. V was cut by 3 bases and J by 7 bases, with 16 bases left in between. Based on the CDR3 plus reference TRBV19 and TRBJ1-5, the full variable domain is DGGITQSPKYLFRKEGQNVTLSCEQNLNHDAMYWYRQDPGQGLRLIYYSQIVNDFQKGDIAEGYSVSREKKESFPLTVTSAQKNPTAFYLCASSIGEQGSQPQHFGDGTRLSIL.

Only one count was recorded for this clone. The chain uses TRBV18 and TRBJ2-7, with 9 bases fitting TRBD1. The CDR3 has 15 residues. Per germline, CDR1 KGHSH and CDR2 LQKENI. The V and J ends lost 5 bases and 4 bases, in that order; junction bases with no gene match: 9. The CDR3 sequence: CASSSGQGILYEQYF. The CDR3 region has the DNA TGTGCCAGCTCATCCGGACAGGGGATATTGTACGAGCAGTACTTC. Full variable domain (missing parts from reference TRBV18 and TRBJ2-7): NAGVMQNPRHLVRRRGQEARLRCSPMKGHSHVYWYRQLPEEGLKFMVYLQKENIIDESGMPKERFSAEFPKEGPSILRIQQVVRGDSAAYFCASSSGQGILYEQYFGPGTRLTVT.

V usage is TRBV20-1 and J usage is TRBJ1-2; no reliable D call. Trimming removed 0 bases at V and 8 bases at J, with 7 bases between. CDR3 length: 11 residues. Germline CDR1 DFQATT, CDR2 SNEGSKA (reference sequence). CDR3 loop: CSARDSGGYTF. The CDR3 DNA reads TGCAGTGCTAGAGATTCGGGGGGCTACACCTTC.

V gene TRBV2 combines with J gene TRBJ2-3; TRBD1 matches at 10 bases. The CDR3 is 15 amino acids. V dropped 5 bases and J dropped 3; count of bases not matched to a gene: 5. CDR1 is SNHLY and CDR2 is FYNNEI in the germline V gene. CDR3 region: CASSNGQGETDTQYF. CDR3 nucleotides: TGTGCCAGCAGTAATGGACAGGGGGAAACAGATACGCAGTATTTT.

The CDR3 loop is CASSQDPSGAQETQYF. CDR3 in DNA: TGCGCCAGCAGCCAAGATCCCAGCGGGGCACAAGAGACCCAGTACTTC. The chain couples TRBV4-1 to TRBJ2-5, with 7 bases matching TRBD2. Looked up from germline, CDR1 is MGHRA and CDR2 is YSYEKL. CDR3 size: 16 residues. The trim removed 0 bases at V and 2 bases at J, leaving 6 bases unmatched.

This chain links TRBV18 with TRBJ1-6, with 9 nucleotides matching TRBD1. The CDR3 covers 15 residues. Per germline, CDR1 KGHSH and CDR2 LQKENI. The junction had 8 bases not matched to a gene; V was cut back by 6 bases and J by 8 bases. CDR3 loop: CASSQETGGDSPLHF. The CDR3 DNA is TGTGCCAGCTCGCAAGAGACAGGGGGAGATTCACCCCTCCACTTT.

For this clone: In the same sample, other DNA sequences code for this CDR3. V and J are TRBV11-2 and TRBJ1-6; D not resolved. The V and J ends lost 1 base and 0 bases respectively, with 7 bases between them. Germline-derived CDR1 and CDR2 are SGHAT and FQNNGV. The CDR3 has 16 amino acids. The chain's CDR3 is CASSLGRSSYNSPLHF. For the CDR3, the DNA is TGTGCCAGCAGCTTAGGGAGGAGCTCCTATAATTCACCCCTCCACTTT.

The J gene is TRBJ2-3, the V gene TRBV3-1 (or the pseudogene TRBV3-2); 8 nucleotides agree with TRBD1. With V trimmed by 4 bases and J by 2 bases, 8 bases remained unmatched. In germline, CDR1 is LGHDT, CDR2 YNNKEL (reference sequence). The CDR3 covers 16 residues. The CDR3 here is CASSRTGKAHTDTQYF. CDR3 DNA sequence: TGTGCCAGCAGCCGGACAGGGAAGGCCCACACAGATACGCAGTATTTT.

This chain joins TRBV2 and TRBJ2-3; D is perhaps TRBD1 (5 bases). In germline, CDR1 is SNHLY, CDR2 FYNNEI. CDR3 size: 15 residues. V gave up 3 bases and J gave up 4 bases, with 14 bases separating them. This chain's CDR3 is CASSDSGSRADTQYF. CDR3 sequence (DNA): TGTGCCAGCAGTGATTCAGGGTCGAGAGCAGATACGCAGTATTTT.

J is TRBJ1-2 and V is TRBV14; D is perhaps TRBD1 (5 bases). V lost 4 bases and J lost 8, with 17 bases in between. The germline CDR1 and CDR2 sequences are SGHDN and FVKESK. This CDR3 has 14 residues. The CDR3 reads CASSPRGSQEGYTF. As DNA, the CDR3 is TGTGCCAGCAGCCCTAGGGGCTCCCAAGAAGGCTACACCTTC.

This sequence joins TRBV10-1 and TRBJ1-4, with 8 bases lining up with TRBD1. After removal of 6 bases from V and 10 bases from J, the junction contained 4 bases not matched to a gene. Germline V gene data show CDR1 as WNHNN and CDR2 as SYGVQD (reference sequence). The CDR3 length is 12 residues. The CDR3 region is CASRDREGKLFF. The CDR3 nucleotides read TGCGCCAGCAGGGACAGGGAAGGAAAACTGTTTTTT.

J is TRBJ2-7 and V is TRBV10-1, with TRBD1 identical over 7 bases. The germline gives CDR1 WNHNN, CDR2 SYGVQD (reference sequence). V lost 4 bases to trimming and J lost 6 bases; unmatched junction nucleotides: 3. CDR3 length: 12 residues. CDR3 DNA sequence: TGCGCCAGCAGTGTAGGGGGCTCCGAGCAGTACTTC. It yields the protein CASSVGGSEQYF.

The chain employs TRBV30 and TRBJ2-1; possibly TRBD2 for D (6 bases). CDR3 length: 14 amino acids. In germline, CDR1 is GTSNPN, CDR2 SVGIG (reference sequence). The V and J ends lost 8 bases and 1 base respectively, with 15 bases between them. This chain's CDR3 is CALGGQDSYNEQFF. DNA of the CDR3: TGTGCCCTAGGAGGGCAGGATTCCTACAATGAGCAGTTCTTC. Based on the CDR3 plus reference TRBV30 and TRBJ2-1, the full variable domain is SQTIHQWPATLVQPVGSPLSLECTVEGTSNPNLYWYRQAAGRGLQLLFYSVGIGQISSEVPQNLSASRPQDRQFILSSKKLLLSDSGFYLCALGGQDSYNEQFFGPGTRLTVL.

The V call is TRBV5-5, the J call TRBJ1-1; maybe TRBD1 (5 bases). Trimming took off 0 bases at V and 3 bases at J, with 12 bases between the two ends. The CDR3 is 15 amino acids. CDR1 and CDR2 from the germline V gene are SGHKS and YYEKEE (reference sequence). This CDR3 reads CASSLGPRGDTEAFF. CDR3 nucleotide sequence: TGTGCCAGCAGCTTGGGACCGCGGGGGGACACTGAAGCTTTCTTT.

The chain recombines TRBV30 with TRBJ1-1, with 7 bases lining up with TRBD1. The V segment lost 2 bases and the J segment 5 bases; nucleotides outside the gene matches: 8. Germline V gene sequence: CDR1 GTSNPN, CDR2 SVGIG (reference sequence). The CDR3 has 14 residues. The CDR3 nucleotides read TGTGCCTGGAGTCTGACAGGGTTCCGGACTGAAGCTTTCTTT. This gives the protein CAWSLTGFRTEAFF.

Here the CDR3 reads CACIRQYEQYF. In DNA form, the CDR3 reads TGTGCCTGTATTCGACAGTACGAGCAGTACTTC. The chain carries TRBV30 and TRBJ2-7, with TRBD1 as a possible D gene (5 bases). This CDR3 region has 11 residues. Per the germline V gene, CDR1 is GTSNPN and CDR2 is SVGIG (reference sequence). The germline V and J ends were trimmed by 6 bases and 4 bases, with 10 bases remaining between them.

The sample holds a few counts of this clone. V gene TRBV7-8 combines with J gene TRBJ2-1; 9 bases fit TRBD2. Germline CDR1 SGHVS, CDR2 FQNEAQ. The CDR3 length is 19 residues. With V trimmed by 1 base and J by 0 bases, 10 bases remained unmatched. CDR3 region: CASSLGYKVAGASYNEQFF. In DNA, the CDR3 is TGTGCCAGCAGCTTAGGGTATAAGGTAGCGGGGGCCTCCTACAATGAGCAGTTCTTC.

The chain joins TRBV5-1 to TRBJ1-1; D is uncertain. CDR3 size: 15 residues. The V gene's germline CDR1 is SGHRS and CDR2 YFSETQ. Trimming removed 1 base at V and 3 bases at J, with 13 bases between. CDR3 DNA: TGCGCCAGCAGCTTGATATCCAATTTAGACACTGAAGCTTTCTTT. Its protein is CASSLISNLDTEAFF.

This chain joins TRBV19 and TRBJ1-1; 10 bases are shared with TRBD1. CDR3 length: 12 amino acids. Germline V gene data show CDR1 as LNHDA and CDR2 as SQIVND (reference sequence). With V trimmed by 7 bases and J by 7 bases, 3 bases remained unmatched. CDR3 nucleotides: TGTGCCAGTAAGGACAGGGGGATTGAAGCTTTCTTT. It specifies CASKDRGIEAFF.

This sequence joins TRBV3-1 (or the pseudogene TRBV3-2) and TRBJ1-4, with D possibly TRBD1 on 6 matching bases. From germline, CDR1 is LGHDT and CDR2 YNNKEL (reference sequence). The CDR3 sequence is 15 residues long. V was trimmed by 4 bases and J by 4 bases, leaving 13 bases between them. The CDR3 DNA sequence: TGTGCCAGCAGCCGCCCCGGGACAAATAATGAAAAACTGTTTTTT. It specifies CASSRPGTNNEKLFF.

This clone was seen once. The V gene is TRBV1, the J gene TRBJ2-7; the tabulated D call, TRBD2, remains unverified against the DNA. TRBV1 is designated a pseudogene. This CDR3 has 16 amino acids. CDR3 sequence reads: CTSSQDRSYRVYEQYF. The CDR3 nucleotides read TGCACCAGCAGCCAAGATAGGTCTTATCGGGTATACGAGCAGTACTTC.

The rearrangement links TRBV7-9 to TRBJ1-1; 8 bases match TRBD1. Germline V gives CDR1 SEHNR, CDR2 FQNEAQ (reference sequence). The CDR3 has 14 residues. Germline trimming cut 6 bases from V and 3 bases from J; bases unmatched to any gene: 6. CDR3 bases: TGTGCCAGCAGACCTCAGGGGGCGGACACTGAAGCTTTCTTT. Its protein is CASRPQGADTEAFF.

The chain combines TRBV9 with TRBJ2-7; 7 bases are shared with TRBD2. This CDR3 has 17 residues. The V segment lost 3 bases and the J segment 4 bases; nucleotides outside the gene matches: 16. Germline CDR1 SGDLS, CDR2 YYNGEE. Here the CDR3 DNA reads TGTGCCAGCAGCGCCGGACTAGAATCCAAACCAAATTACGAGCAGTACTTC. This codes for CASSAGLESKPNYEQYF.

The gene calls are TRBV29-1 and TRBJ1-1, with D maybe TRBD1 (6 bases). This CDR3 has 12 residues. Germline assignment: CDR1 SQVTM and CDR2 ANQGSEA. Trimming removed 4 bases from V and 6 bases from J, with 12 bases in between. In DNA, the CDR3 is TGCAGCGTTGTGATACAGGGTGCTGAAGCTTTCTTT. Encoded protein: CSVVIQGAEAFF.

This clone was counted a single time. The CDR3 is CASSLNGGGTEAFF. As DNA, the CDR3 is TGTGCCAGCAGCTTAAATGGGGGCGGCACTGAAGCTTTCTTT. The rearrangement joins TRBV7-3 to TRBJ1-1, with D possibly TRBD1 on 6 matching bases. Between the trimmed V and J ends, which lost 1 base and 4 bases, there was a span of 10 bases. Germline-derived CDR1 and CDR2 are SGHTA and FQGTGA. This CDR3 region has 14 residues.

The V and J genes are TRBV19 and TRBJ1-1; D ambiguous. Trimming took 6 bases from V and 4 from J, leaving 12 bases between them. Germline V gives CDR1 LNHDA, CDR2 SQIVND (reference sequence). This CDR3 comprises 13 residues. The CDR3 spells CASSAREGTEAFF. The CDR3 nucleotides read TGTGCCAGTAGCGCCCGAGAGGGCACTGAAGCTTTCTTT.

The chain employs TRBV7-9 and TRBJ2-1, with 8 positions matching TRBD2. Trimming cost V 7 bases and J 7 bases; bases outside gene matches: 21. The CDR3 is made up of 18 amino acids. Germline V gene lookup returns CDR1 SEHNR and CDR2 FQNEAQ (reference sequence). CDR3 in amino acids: CASTRDFSGIAGRNEQFF. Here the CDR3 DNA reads TGTGCCAGCACCCGAGACTTCTCAGGGATAGCGGGAAGGAATGAGCAGTTCTTC. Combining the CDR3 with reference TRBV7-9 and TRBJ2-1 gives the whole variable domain DTGVSQNPRHKITKRGQNVTFRCDPISEHNRLYWYRQTLGQGPEFLTYFQNEAQLEKSRLLSDRFSAERPKGSFSTLEIQRTEQGDSAMYLCASTRDFSGIAGRNEQFFGPGTRLTVL.

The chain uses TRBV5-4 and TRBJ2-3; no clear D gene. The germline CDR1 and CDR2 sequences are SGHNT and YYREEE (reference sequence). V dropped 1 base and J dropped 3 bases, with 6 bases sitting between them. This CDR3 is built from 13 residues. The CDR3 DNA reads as TGTGCCAGCAGCTTGCCCAGAACAGATACGCAGTATTTT. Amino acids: CASSLPRTDTQYF.

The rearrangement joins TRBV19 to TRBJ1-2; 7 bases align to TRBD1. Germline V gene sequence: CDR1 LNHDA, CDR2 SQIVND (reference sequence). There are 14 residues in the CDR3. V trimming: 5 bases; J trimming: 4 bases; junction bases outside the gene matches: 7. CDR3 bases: TGTGCCAGTAGTCTCGGACAGGCGACCTATGGCTACACCTTC. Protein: CASSLGQATYGYTF. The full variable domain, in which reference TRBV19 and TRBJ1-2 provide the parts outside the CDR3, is DGGITQSPKYLFRKEGQNVTLSCEQNLNHDAMYWYRQDPGQGLRLIYYSQIVNDFQKGDIAEGYSVSREKKESFPLTVTSAQKNPTAFYLCASSLGQATYGYTFGSGTRLTVV.